Each of the 5 T cell receptor beta chains below was sequenced from the same sample in a study of blood T cell repertoires in COVID-19. Only in-frame clones appear in the TCRdb table, and some are missing; sequencing was by immunoSEQ multiplex PCR. Of 300,000 to 400,000 clones listed, 87% are singletons. The sequenced sample was peripheral blood. These receptors originate from a woman aged 55 to 70 with COVID-19, enrolled during active disease.

This chain joins TRBV27 and TRBJ2-6; TRBD2 matches at 11 bases. The CDR3 runs 19 residues. Losses at the gene ends were 7 bases for V and 7 bases for J; bases not matched to a gene: 18. In germline, CDR1 is MNHEY, CDR2 SMNVEV (reference sequence). In DNA, the CDR3 is TGTGCCAGCACAAATTACTCTAGCGGGGGGCCCCCCCGTGCCAACGTCCTGACTTTC. This gives the protein CASTNYSSGGPPRANVLTF.

In nucleotides, the CDR3 is TGTGCCAGCAGCCGAATGGGGGGGGACACTGAAGCTTTCTTT. Its protein product is CASSRMGGDTEAFF. V usage is TRBV3-1 (or the pseudogene TRBV3-2) and J usage is TRBJ1-1; TRBD1 is a possible D gene (5 bases). The CDR3 is made up of 14 amino acids. V lost 4 bases, J lost 3 bases, and 12 bases lay in between. The germline gives CDR1 LGHDT, CDR2 YNNKEL (reference sequence).

The V call is TRBV13, the J call TRBJ1-3; D unresolved. Germline CDR1 reads PRHDT; CDR2 reads FYEKMQ (reference sequence). Trimming stripped 1 base from V and 7 bases from J, with 5 bases between. This CDR3 comprises 12 residues. The CDR3 nucleotides are TGTGCCAGCAGCTTAGTGGGCAACACCATATATTTT. Protein product: CASSLVGNTIYF. Complete variable domain (other parts from reference TRBV13 and TRBJ1-3): AAGVIQSPRHLIKEKRETATLKCYPIPRHDTVYWYQQGPGQDPQFLISFYEKMQSDKGSIPDRFSAQQFSDYHSELNMSSLELGDSALYFCASSLVGNTIYFGEGSWLTVV.

The V gene is TRBV5-1, the J gene TRBJ1-2; TRBD1 agrees at 7 bases. CDR1 is SGHRS, CDR2 YFSETQ, per germline. This CDR3 spans 12 amino acids. V lost 4 bases to trimming and J lost 8 bases; unmatched junction nucleotides: 5. Here the CDR3 reads CASSMTGRGYTF. CDR3 coding DNA: TGCGCCAGCAGCATGACAGGGCGCGGCTACACCTTC.

CDR3 residues: CASSLITAQAFF. CDR3 nucleotides: TGTGCCAGCAGCTTAATCACAGCCCAAGCTTTCTTT. The rearrangement joins TRBV7-2 to TRBJ1-1; no definite D call. CDR1 and CDR2 from the germline V gene are SGHTA and FQGNSA. The CDR3 consists of 12 residues. V gave up 2 bases and J gave up 9 bases, with 10 bases separating them. Full variable domain (remainder filled in from reference TRBV7-2 and TRBJ1-1): GAGVSQSPSNKVTEKGKDVELRCDPISGHTALYWYRQSLGQGLEFLIYFQGNSAPDKSGLPSDRFSAERTGGSVSTLTIQRTQQEDSAVYLCASSLITAQAFFGQGTRLTVV.